The present TCR beta chain was sequenced within a study of OX40 agonist ivuxolimab in advanced cancers. The wider study: Each dose-escalation patient presented with hepatocellular carcinoma, melanoma, renal cell or head and neck cancer.

As for this clone: What it recognizes is unknown. Other DNA sequences in the sample encode the same CDR3.

Trimming pared 3 bases from V and 8 bases from J, leaving 26 bases between. Germline CDR1 and CDR2: SNHLY and FYNNEI. The CDR3 has 18 amino acids. Study-level points and caveats: The work left the antigen specificity of expanded peripheral T cells undetermined. Some nonresponders also had low normalized T-cell clonal expansion. Both CD4+ and CD8+ T cell populations in blood had undergone clonal expansion by week 6 at 0.1 to 3.0 mg/kg.

Generated by immunoSEQ multiplex PCR, the TCRdb table keeps only in-frame clones and is missing some. The repertoire holds roughly 100,000 clones, with 91% as singletons. The chain uses TRBV2 and TRBJ1-5; the D gene is possibly TRBD1 (5 bases). The TCR was taken from an adult with an advanced solid tumor such as melanoma, head and neck, liver or kidney cancer. The sequences come from CD4+ or CD8+ T cells sorted from blood, collected in a trial of the OX40 agonist ivuxolimab. CDR3 in DNA: TGTGCCAGCAGTGAGTTATACGGGAGAGGGGCTATCATCGAGCCCCAGCATTTT. Its protein is CASSELYGRGAIIEPQHF.